This is a list of T cell receptor beta chains from one sample in a study of CD8+CD57+ T cells in acquired aplastic anemia. Each CDR3 protein is one row after TCRdb ran MiXCR on the reads. The table shows 200,000 to 250,000 distinct CDR3 sequences, with 34% occurring only once. The sequenced sample was sorted CD4+, CD8+, or CD8+CD57+ T cells (not recorded which) from PBMCs. The source of these receptors is a human donor in good health, serving as a control. Each CDR3 is given with its conserved first and last residue. The D gene is left open where the match is weak. The listing skips clone size in some rows; elsewhere it reads once, few, many or a size class.

v_gene: TRBV20-1
d_gene: TRBD1
abundance: few
j_gene: TRBJ2-3
CDR3nt: TGCAGTGCTAGCGGGGACAGGGGGCGAGATACGCAGTATTTT
CDR3aa: CSASGDRGRDTQYF

v_gene: TRBV11-2
d_gene: .
abundance: few
j_gene: TRBJ2-3
CDR3nt: TGTGCCAGCAGCTTAAGACCGATGAGGGATACGCAGTATTTT
CDR3aa: CASSLRPMRDTQYF

v_gene: TRBV7-2
d_gene: .
abundance: .
j_gene: TRBJ1-2
CDR3nt: TGTGCCAGCAGCCGGGGCGGACGGATTGGAAACTATGGCTACACCTTC
CDR3aa: CASSRGGRIGNYGYTF

v_gene: TRBV13
d_gene: .
abundance: .
j_gene: TRBJ1-5
CDR3nt: TGTGCCAGCAAAGAACAGGGTGGCGGCAATCAGCCCCAGCATTTT
CDR3aa: CASKEQGGGNQPQHF

v_gene: TRBV12-5
d_gene: TRBD1
abundance: few
j_gene: TRBJ1-1
CDR3nt: TGTGCTAGTGCCCCGGGACAGGGGACTGCGGAAGCTTTCTTT
CDR3aa: CASAPGQGTAEAFF

v_gene: TRBV10-3
d_gene: .
abundance: .
j_gene: TRBJ1-4
CDR3nt: TGTGCCATCAGTGAGCCCCCGGATGGGAATGAAAAACTGTTTTTT
CDR3aa: CAISEPPDGNEKLFF

v_gene: TRBV2
d_gene: .
abundance: many
j_gene: TRBJ1-2
CDR3nt: TGTGCCAGCAGTGAAGCGCTTGGGTTCTCTGGCTACACCTTC
CDR3aa: CASSEALGFSGYTF

v_gene: TRBV20-1
d_gene: .
abundance: .
j_gene: TRBJ1-3
CDR3nt: TGCAGTGCTAGCATAAGCTCTGGAAACACCATATATTTT
CDR3aa: CSASISSGNTIYF

v_gene: TRBV7-9
d_gene: .
abundance: .
j_gene: TRBJ2-3
CDR3nt: TGTGCCAGCAGCGCCGATGATACGCAGTATTTT
CDR3aa: CASSADDTQYF

v_gene: TRBV4-1
d_gene: .
abundance: .
j_gene: TRBJ1-2
CDR3nt: TGCGCCAGCAGCCAAGAGTCCCGATTCTATGGCTACACCTTC
CDR3aa: CASSQESRFYGYTF

v_gene: TRBV25-1
d_gene: TRBD1
abundance: .
j_gene: TRBJ1-6
CDR3nt: TGTGCCAGCAGTTCGACAGGGGAGAGCTCACCCCTCCACTTT
CDR3aa: CASSSTGESSPLHF

v_gene: TRBV20-1
d_gene: .
abundance: many
j_gene: TRBJ2-6
CDR3nt: TGCAGTGCTAGTGACACCTCTGGGGCCAACGTCCTGACTTTC
CDR3aa: CSASDTSGANVLTF

v_gene: TRBV7-8
d_gene: TRBD1
abundance: many
j_gene: TRBJ1-5
CDR3nt: TGTGCCAGCAGCCGCACGGGGACAGGGATCGATCAGCCCCAGCATTTT
CDR3aa: CASSRTGTGIDQPQHF

v_gene: TRBV7-2
d_gene: .
abundance: few
j_gene: TRBJ2-2
CDR3nt: TGTGCCAGCAGCTTTAGAGGGTGGACCGGGGAGCTGTTTTTT
CDR3aa: CASSFRGWTGELFF

v_gene: TRBV20-1
d_gene: .
abundance: .
j_gene: TRBJ1-3
CDR3nt: TGCAGTGCTAGAGTCGCAGGCGGCTCTGGAAACACCATATATTTT
CDR3aa: CSARVAGGSGNTIYF

v_gene: TRBV12-3/TRBV12-4
d_gene: TRBD1
abundance: many
j_gene: TRBJ1-2
CDR3nt: TGTGCCAGCAGTAGACAGGGGGCAGGCTATGGCTACACCTTC
CDR3aa: CASSRQGAGYGYTF

v_gene: TRBV15
d_gene: .
abundance: many
j_gene: TRBJ1-3
CDR3nt: TGTGCCACCAGCAGAGCGGGGGCTTATGGAAACACCATATATTTT
CDR3aa: CATSRAGAYGNTIYF

v_gene: TRBV19
d_gene: .
abundance: many
j_gene: TRBJ2-2
CDR3nt: TGTGCCAGTAGCCGGGACGGTAACACCGGGGAGCTGTTTTTT
CDR3aa: CASSRDGNTGELFF

v_gene: TRBV5-6
d_gene: .
abundance: many
j_gene: TRBJ1-2
CDR3nt: TGTGCCAGCAGCTTGGGCTGGGACTATGGCTACACCTTC
CDR3aa: CASSLGWDYGYTF

v_gene: TRBV7-3
d_gene: TRBD1
abundance: many
j_gene: TRBJ2-7
CDR3nt: TGTGCCAGCGCAAGACAGGGGACCGACGAGCAGTACTTC
CDR3aa: CASARQGTDEQYF

v_gene: TRBV5-1
d_gene: TRBD2
abundance: .
j_gene: TRBJ2-3
CDR3nt: TGCGCCAGCAGCTTGGGGGCGGCTAGCGGTACCACAGATACGCAGTATTTT
CDR3aa: CASSLGAASGTTDTQYF

v_gene: TRBV2
d_gene: TRBD1
abundance: .
j_gene: TRBJ2-5
CDR3nt: TGTGCCAGCAGCTTAGGACAGGGGTTCGAGACCCAGTACTTC
CDR3aa: CASSLGQGFETQYF

v_gene: TRBV2
d_gene: .
abundance: .
j_gene: TRBJ1-6
CDR3nt: TGTGCCAGCAGTGACGACACCGTGAATAATTCACCCCTCCACTTT
CDR3aa: CASSDDTVNNSPLHF

v_gene: TRBV7-9
d_gene: .
abundance: many
j_gene: TRBJ2-1
CDR3nt: TGTGCCAGCAGCTTGCGGCTATCAGGGGTTGGTAATGAGCAGTTCTTC
CDR3aa: CASSLRLSGVGNEQFF

v_gene: TRBV7-2
d_gene: .
abundance: many
j_gene: TRBJ2-6
CDR3nt: TGTGCCAGCAGCTTAGGGGGGACTGGGGCCAACGTCCTGACTTTC
CDR3aa: CASSLGGTGANVLTF

v_gene: TRBV7-9
d_gene: .
abundance: many
j_gene: TRBJ2-7
CDR3nt: TGTGCCAGCAGCTTAACGCTGCCCGCCGAGCAGTACTTC
CDR3aa: CASSLTLPAEQYF

v_gene: TRBV15
d_gene: .
abundance: .
j_gene: TRBJ2-7
CDR3nt: TGTGCCACCAGCAGAAGCCCAGGGACCGCCACCTACGAGCAGTACTTC
CDR3aa: CATSRSPGTATYEQYF

v_gene: TRBV19
d_gene: .
abundance: .
j_gene: TRBJ1-4
CDR3nt: TGTGCCAGTAGCATAGGGACGGATCAGGGAAATGAAAAACTGTTTTTT
CDR3aa: CASSIGTDQGNEKLFF

v_gene: TRBV6-5
d_gene: .
abundance: few
j_gene: TRBJ2-7
CDR3nt: TGTGCCAGCAGTTACTCCCCTCCCCGGGGAAGGTACGAGCAGTACTTC
CDR3aa: CASSYSPPRGRYEQYF

v_gene: TRBV9
d_gene: TRBD2
abundance: many
j_gene: TRBJ2-3
CDR3nt: TGTGCCAGCAGCAAATTGGGTAGCGGGAGCACAGATACGCAGTATTTT
CDR3aa: CASSKLGSGSTDTQYF

v_gene: TRBV9
d_gene: .
abundance: .
j_gene: TRBJ2-3
CDR3nt: TGTGCCAGCAGCGTAAGCCCGACAGATGCGCAGTATTTT
CDR3aa: CASSVSPTDAQYF

v_gene: TRBV29-1
d_gene: .
abundance: .
j_gene: TRBJ2-5
CDR3nt: TGCAGCGTCGGTCGGGCGCGAGAGACCCAGTACTTC
CDR3aa: CSVGRARETQYF

v_gene: TRBV14
d_gene: .
abundance: many
j_gene: TRBJ2-5
CDR3nt: TGTGCCAGCAGCCAAGCGAACCAAGAGACCCAGTACTTC
CDR3aa: CASSQANQETQYF

v_gene: TRBV12-3/TRBV12-4
d_gene: .
abundance: few
j_gene: TRBJ1-5
CDR3nt: TGTGCCAGCAGAACAAATGGGTGGAATCAGCCCCAGCATTTT
CDR3aa: CASRTNGWNQPQHF

v_gene: TRBV20-1
d_gene: TRBD2
abundance: .
j_gene: TRBJ2-7
CDR3nt: TGCAGTGCTAGAATGCGCGGCGGGAGCGCTACCTACGAGCAGCACTTC
CDR3aa: CSARMRGGSATYEQHF

v_gene: TRBV6-1
d_gene: .
abundance: .
j_gene: TRBJ1-5
CDR3nt: TGTGCCAGCAGTGAAGCGGGACCAAGCAATCAGCCCCAGCATTTT
CDR3aa: CASSEAGPSNQPQHF

v_gene: TRBV18
d_gene: .
abundance: .
j_gene: TRBJ2-7
CDR3nt: TGTGCCAGCTCACCAATCATCGGGGAGCAGTACTTC
CDR3aa: CASSPIIGEQYF

v_gene: TRBV3-1
d_gene: TRBD2
abundance: .
j_gene: TRBJ2-1
CDR3nt: TGTGCCAGCAGCTTCCGGACTAGCTCCTACAATGAGCAGTTCTTC
CDR3aa: CASSFRTSSYNEQFF

v_gene: TRBV6-5
d_gene: .
abundance: .
j_gene: TRBJ2-7
CDR3nt: TGTACCAGCAGTTACGGCGGTTCCTCCCACGAGCAGTACTTC
CDR3aa: CTSSYGGSSHEQYF

v_gene: TRBV25-1
d_gene: .
abundance: .
j_gene: TRBJ1-5
CDR3nt: TGTGCCAGCAGTGAATCGGTGGGGAACAATCAGCCCCAGCATTTT
CDR3aa: CASSESVGNNQPQHF